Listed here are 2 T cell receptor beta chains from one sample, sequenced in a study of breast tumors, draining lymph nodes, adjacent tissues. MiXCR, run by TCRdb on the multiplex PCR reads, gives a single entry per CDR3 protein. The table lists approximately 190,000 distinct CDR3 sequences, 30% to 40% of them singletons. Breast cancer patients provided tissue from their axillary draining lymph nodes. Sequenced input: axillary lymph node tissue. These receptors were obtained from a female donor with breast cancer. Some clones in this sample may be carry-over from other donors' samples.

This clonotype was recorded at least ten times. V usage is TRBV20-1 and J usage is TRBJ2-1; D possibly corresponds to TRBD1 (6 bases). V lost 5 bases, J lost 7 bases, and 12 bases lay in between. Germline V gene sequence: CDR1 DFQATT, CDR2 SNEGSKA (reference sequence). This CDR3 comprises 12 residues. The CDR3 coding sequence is TGCAGTGCTCAGTCCAGGGGTAATGAGCAGTTCTTC. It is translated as CSAQSRGNEQFF.

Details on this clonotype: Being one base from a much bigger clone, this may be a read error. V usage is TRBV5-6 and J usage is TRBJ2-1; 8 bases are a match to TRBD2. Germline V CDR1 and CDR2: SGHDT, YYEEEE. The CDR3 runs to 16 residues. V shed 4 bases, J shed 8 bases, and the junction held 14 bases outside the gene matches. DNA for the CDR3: TGTGCCAGCAGCCGGGGGGGTAGCGGGGTTTCTTATGAGCAGTTCTTC. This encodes CASSRGGSGVSYEQFF. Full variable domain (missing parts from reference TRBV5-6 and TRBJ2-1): DAGVTQSPTHLIKTRGQQVTLRCSPKSGHDTVSWYQQALGQGPQFIFQYYEEEERQRGNFPDRFSGHQFPNYSSELNVNALLLGDSALYLCASSRGGSGVSYEQFFGPGTRLTVL.